This T cell receptor (beta chain) was sequenced in a study of glioma-infiltrating T cells. This clonotype was recorded at least ten times. This CDR3 comprises 15 residues. The V and J ends lost 2 bases and 6 bases, in that order; junction bases with no gene match: 7. Germline assignment: CDR1 SEHNR and CDR2 FQNEAQ (reference sequence). TCR alpha and beta CDR3 regions were amplified from RNA using iRepertoire nested multiplex PCR. TCRdb reanalysed the multiplex PCR reads using MiXCR and keeps one entry per CDR3 protein. The sample shows 100,000 to 150,000 distinct CDR3 sequences, roughly 23% of them seen only once.

The rearrangement joins TRBV7-9 to TRBJ2-7; 10 positions agree with TRBD1. This TCR derives from a human donor with low-grade glioma or glioblastoma, undergoing nonglioma brain surgery, or in good health (not recorded which). Sequenced sample: glioma tissue, nonneoplastic brain tissue, or PBMCs (not recorded which). The CDR3 sequence is CASSLPRTGGREQYF. DNA of the CDR3: TGTGCCAGCAGCTTACCACGGACAGGGGGACGCGAGCAGTACTTC.